Below are 6 T cell receptor beta chains sequenced from a single sample in a study of human T cells and chemical hapten exposure. Time point noted: pre-sensitization, week 0. The treatment denotes: therapeutic diphenylcyclopropenone sensitization with weekly scalp DPC. TCRdb re-derived calls from the RACE reads in MiXCR, one entry per CDR3 protein. The sample records about 260,000 distinct CDR3 sequences, 7% to 10% being singletons. Source: whole blood, taken in connection with sensitization to the hapten diphenylcyclopropenone (DPC). Receptor source: a woman in her thirties or forties with alopecia areata. Some clones in this sample may be carry-over from other donors' samples.

The V and J genes are TRBV28 and TRBJ1-5, with D perhaps matching TRBD1 (5 bases). The germline V gene encodes CDR1 MDHEN and CDR2 SYDVKM. V lost 7 bases to trimming and J lost 2 bases, with 12 bases between them. The CDR3 has 14 residues. The CDR3 loop reads CASNTIQGNQPQHF. CDR3 in DNA: TGTGCCAGCAATACAATACAGGGCAATCAGCCCCAGCATTTT. Full variable domain (missing parts from reference TRBV28 and TRBJ1-5): DVKVTQSSRYLVKRTGEKVFLECVQDMDHENMFWYRQDPGLGLRLIYFSYDVKMKEKGDIPEGYSVSREKKERFSLILESASTNQTSMYLCASNTIQGNQPQHFGDGTRLSIL.

The chain joins TRBV29-1 to TRBJ2-7; D perhaps matches TRBD1 (6 bases). The CDR3 totals 12 residues. Germline CDR1 SQVTM, CDR2 ANQGSEA. Trimming left V 1 base short and J 3 bases short, with 7 bases between. CDR3 in DNA: TGCAGCGTTGAAGTACAGGGCTACGAGCAGTACTTC. This encodes CSVEVQGYEQYF.

This clonotype has ten or more counts. The DNA for the CDR3 is TGTGCCAGCAGCTTGGGTAGGGGGCAGCCCCAGCATTTT. The encoded protein is CASSLGRGQPQHF. The chain couples TRBV5-6 to TRBJ1-5; perhaps TRBD1 as D (6 bases). V shed 0 bases and J shed 7 bases, with 8 bases lying between them. Germline-derived CDR1 and CDR2 are SGHDT and YYEEEE. The CDR3 contains 13 residues. Full variable domain (outside the CDR3, taken from reference TRBV5-6 and TRBJ1-5): DAGVTQSPTHLIKTRGQQVTLRCSPKSGHDTVSWYQQALGQGPQFIFQYYEEEERQRGNFPDRFSGHQFPNYSSELNVNALLLGDSALYLCASSLGRGQPQHFGDGTRLSIL.

Only a few counts were recorded for this clonotype. The chain combines TRBV5-1 with TRBJ2-5; no clear D. From germline, CDR1 is SGHRS and CDR2 YFSETQ. The V gene lost 2 bases and the J gene lost 5 bases, with 10 bases spanning the gap. The CDR3 is 13 residues long. The CDR3 here is CASSFPAEETQYF. Here the CDR3 DNA reads TGCGCCAGCAGCTTCCCGGCAGAGGAGACCCAGTACTTC.

This clonotype was seen many times. The CDR3 protein is CASSLDGGQPPEAFF. CDR3 in DNA: TGTGCCAGCAGCTTAGATGGGGGACAGCCACCGGAAGCTTTCTTT. The chain joins TRBV11-2 to TRBJ1-1; TRBD1 matches 7 bases. V trimming: 0 bases; J trimming: 8 bases; junction bases outside the gene matches: 9. The CDR3 is 15 residues long. In germline, CDR1 is SGHAT, CDR2 FQNNGV.

This CDR3 reads CASSYASDTEAFF. In DNA form, the CDR3 reads TGTGCCAGCAGTTATGCGTCGGACACTGAAGCTTTCTTT. The chain carries TRBV7-3 and TRBJ1-1, with D hard to call. The V end lost 6 bases, the J end lost 3 bases, and 11 bases lay between the germline ends. This CDR3 has 13 amino acids. Germline lookup yields CDR1 SGHTA and CDR2 FQGTGA. The entire variable domain, with the rest obtained from reference TRBV7-3 and TRBJ1-1, is as follows: GAGVSQTPSNKVTEKGKYVELRCDPISGHTALYWYRQSLGQGPEFLIYFQGTGAADDSGLPNDRFFAVRPEGSVSTLKIQRTERGDSAVYLCASSYASDTEAFFGQGTRLTVV.